This T cell receptor beta chain was found in a study of cytomegalovirus exposure and HLA in healthy donors (dated 2017 in TCRdb). General notes on the study: An earlier analysis of some 500 of the donors reported approximately 270 Gb of sequence data and some 120 million unique TCR beta sequences from approximately 180 million T cells. Rather than using new phenotypic data, the later analysis identified candidate immune exposures from TCR beta sequences and from how often those sequences occurred across donors. In addition to the first cohort of approximately 670 subjects, a separate validation cohort of approximately 130 different subjects was used. HLA typing covered class I and class II loci at four-digit resolution. The study aimed to test whether cataloging public T cell receptors could reveal signatures of past pathogen exposure. Of the approximately 400 genotyped donors, approximately 83% fell in the genetic ancestry cluster associated with self-reported Caucasian donors. The study combined high-throughput TCR immunosequencing, statistical association of individual TCRs with disease status, and machine learning to predict cytomegalovirus infection status. The T cell repertoires of 666 subjects were profiled by immunosequencing and related to cytomegalovirus serostatus. Typing coverage varied by locus: roughly 620-640 donors for A, B, C, DRB1 and DQB1; 522 for DQA1; more than 600 for DPA1; approximately 490 for DPB1. Genome-wide SNP genotypes for about 65% of the 666 donors were used in a later genetic analysis, which treated that subset as a discovery cohort. Alongside the repertoire data, information on donor age, sex, ethnicity and CMV serostatus was compiled. Roughly 5 DR-DQ haplotypes were handled as single units for association and clustering because linkage in the cohort was strong. To decide whether each TCR beta V gene segment behaved as functional or pseudogenic, an earlier analysis of 587 of the donors relied on high-throughput TCR beta sequencing. To study patterns of TCR occurrence, a later analysis re-analyzed previously published TCR beta repertoires from just over 650 donors and added high-resolution HLA genotyping. Roughly 320 gigabases of sequencing data and 70 million to 100 million unique TCR sequences made up an early release that covered 500 to 700 HLA-typed donors. All discovery cohort repertoires had been generated using a single sequencing platform. On average, 235,054 unique TCR beta nucleotide sequences were sequenced per donor among 350 to 400 genotyped donors of the cohort, with approximately 18% of those sequences being non-productive. What the research found in general, with its limitations: In a later analysis, several top co-occurrence clusters were reported to appear linked to parvovirus B19, influenza, CMV and Epstein-Barr virus. According to a later analysis, most CMV-associated TCR beta chains appeared to be HLA-restricted, and the HLA associations seemed to be driven largely by CMV exposure. The 87-base-pair reads could not distinguish some IMGT-functional V segments, including TRBV6-2 and TRBV6-3, so those segments were excluded. Because some donors lacked HLA typing at each locus, the association tests relied only on the typed subset. A later analysis found that HLA-associated TCR beta chains were more clonally expanded and had lower generation probabilities than equally common non-associated chains. In a later analysis, TCR association rates were found to vary across HLA loci, with the most associated TCRs seen for DRB1 alleles and the fewest for HLA-C alleles. According to a later genetic analysis, donors in an Asian-associated ancestry cluster had fewer N-insertions in productive TCRs than the approximately 670-donor mean. This cohort had only TCR beta chains sequenced, and the lack of alpha or paired-chain data limited which features could be detected. In a later genetic analysis, a missense DCLRE1C variant was associated with V-gene and J-gene trimming of TCR beta chains, and the association was replicated in an independent cohort. Cytomegalovirus status was reported to be diagnosed by the classifier with high specificity and sensitivity in both the original and validation cohorts. Strong co-occurrence of HLA alleles, especially DR and DQ, made assigning TCR associations to individual alleles difficult. Linkage disequilibrium might explain the correlated functional status among segregating V segments, but an unknown experimental factor could not be ruled out. A later analysis associated around 16,000 TCR beta sequences with specific HLA alleles at a false discovery rate of 0.05. It was suggested by the authors that the approach could potentially be generalized to other disease states and immunological phenotypes. A further reported finding was that TCR beta sequences accurately predicted the HLA-A and HLA-B alleles for most subjects in the first cohort. A group of highly shared sequence variants was considered likely to be a technical artifact of the sequencing pipeline. Three of the identified cytomegalovirus-associated TCR beta chains were confirmed in vitro to be specific for cytomegalovirus antigens. Because counts were too low, about 18 rarely observed V segments, including chromosome 9 orphons, were left out of the earlier analysis of 587 of the donors. The study gave a list of 150 to 200 TCR beta chains associated with cytomegalovirus. In an earlier analysis of more than 450 of the donors, most TCR beta V segments were observed in productive rearrangements about 87% or about 30% of the time, broadly matching IMGT annotations. Roughly uniform sequencing depth across donors was assumed in presence/absence analyses, although this assumption may not hold. For the cohort, immune exposure information was limited to CMV serostatus. Most TCR sequences were observed very rarely across donors, whereas some public TCRs were present in many individuals.

Points on this clone: Its antigen is unknown. One base away there is no much larger clone; base qualities are not given.

Its CDR3 holds 18 amino acids, cysteine through phenylalanine. The CDR3 DNA has 54 bases and is translated from base 1. Looking up the germline V gene (reference sequence) yields CDR1 SGHNT and CDR2 YYREEE. Clipping removes 0 bases from V and 0 bases from J, with 9 as the unmatched junction base count. The cohort consisted of hundreds of healthy bone marrow donors. At the time of sampling, every cohort member was nominally healthy, though immune exposures that went unrecorded were likely present. The donor was CMV seronegative and belonged to the group of around 400 seronegative cohort members. A peripheral blood sample was provided by each donor, and peripheral blood mononuclear cells were used for TCR beta sequencing. Genomic DNA extraction from the blood cell samples was performed with the Qiagen DNeasy Blood Extraction Kit. The library was made by the immunoSEQ multiplex PCR assay. For the multiplex PCR, a mixture combining 60 forward primers for TCR Vbeta segments and 13 reverse primers for TCR Jbeta segments was used. The CDR3 region of rearranged TCR beta genes was amplified from genomic DNA by a multiplex PCR assay. The Illumina HiSeq System was used to sequence the amplified TCR beta libraries as 87-base-pair reads. The authors' pipeline ran thus. In a later analysis, tens of millions of unique TCR beta chains were counted across the roughly 700 repertoires, and approximately 9.9 million of these chains were shared by at least two donors. To remove PCR and sequencing errors, raw reads were error-corrected and collapsed into unique sequences using a nearest-neighbor algorithm that merged closely related sequences. CDR3 sequences were aligned to IMGT reference sequences to assign V, D and J gene segments. For a sequence to be retained, a match of at least six nucleotides was required to both a V gene segment and a J gene segment. Rearrangements were called productive when the CDR3 lacked stop codons and stayed in frame with V and J; all others were non-productive. Following IMGT convention, CDR3 was defined as the stretch from the second conserved V-encoded cysteine to the conserved J-encoded phenylalanine. Sequences without an unambiguous match to a single V gene segment were excluded from the earlier analysis of approximately 560 of the donors. In an earlier analysis of 450 to 750 of the donors, a V segment was called functional when productive rearrangements were above 56.7%, and segregating when the standard deviation between donors exceeded 5%. A statistical classification framework was built to diagnose cytomegalovirus status from the catalog of TCR beta chain sequences. V and J gene assignment, in a later analysis, came from comparing TCR nucleotide sequences with IMGT/GENE-DB human TR gene sequences. In a later analysis, CDR3 sequences and most-parsimonious VDJ recombination scenarios were assigned using the TCRdist pipeline. In a later analysis, each TCR beta chain was defined by its CDR3 amino acid sequence together with its V-gene family, and reads lacking a unique V-gene family were excluded. A later analysis removed 550 to 700 highly shared, low-generation-probability nucleotide sequences to deal with suspected cross-contamination and a sequencing artifact. For each public chain, a later analysis derived a clonal expansion index from normalized ranks of inferred template counts within each repertoire. Generation probabilities in a later analysis came from a VDJ recombination model fitted to out-of-frame rearrangements, and those results were checked against IGoR. In a later analysis, hypergeometric tests were used to score TCR-TCR, TCR-HLA and TCR-CMV co-occurrence, with a repertoire-size bias correction applied to TCR pairs. To estimate false discovery rates, a later analysis permuted the HLA or CMV assignments 20 times. A later analysis grouped co-occurring TCRs with DBSCAN, adding TCRdist sequence similarity when clustering within HLA-allele-positive subsets. Repertoires with fewer than 30,000 or more than 120,000 public chains were left out of co-occurrence clustering, as were about 5 repertoires with anomalous nucleotide sharing. Imported from immuneACCESS, the table was reduced by TCRdb to in-frame sequences with V and J called. These copies leave out some clones; in studies compared against another copy, an unresolved V gene accounts for under half, and the cause of the remainder is not known. V, J and clone size are taken as reported in that table, and D and trimming were inferred from the DNA itself. This sample holds 100,000 to 150,000 clones; approximately 86% were observed only once. About 1.5% of the sample comes from the top ten.

The V and J genes are TRBV5-4 and TRBJ2-5, with 9 middle bases fitting TRBD2. Material for sequencing was PBMCs. This TCR derives from a boy younger than 18 in good health and CMV-seronegative. Read as DNA, the sequence is TGTGCCAGCAGCTTGGCCCTGGGTAGCGGGGGAGACCAAGAGACCCAGTACTTC. Its amino acids are CASSLALGSGGDQETQYF.